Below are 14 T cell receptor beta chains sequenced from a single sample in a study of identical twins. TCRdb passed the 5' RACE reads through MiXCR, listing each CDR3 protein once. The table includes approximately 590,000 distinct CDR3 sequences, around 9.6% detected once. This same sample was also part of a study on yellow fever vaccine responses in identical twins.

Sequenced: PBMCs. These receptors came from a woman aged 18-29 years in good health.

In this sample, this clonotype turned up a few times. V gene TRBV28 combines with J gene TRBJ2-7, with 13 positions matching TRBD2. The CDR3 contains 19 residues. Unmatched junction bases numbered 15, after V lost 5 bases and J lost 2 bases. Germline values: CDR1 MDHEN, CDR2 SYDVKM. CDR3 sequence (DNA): TGTGCCAGCAGTCCTCTAGGACTAGCGGGAGACGCTAGAACCTACGAGCAGTACTTC. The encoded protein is CASSPLGLAGDARTYEQYF.

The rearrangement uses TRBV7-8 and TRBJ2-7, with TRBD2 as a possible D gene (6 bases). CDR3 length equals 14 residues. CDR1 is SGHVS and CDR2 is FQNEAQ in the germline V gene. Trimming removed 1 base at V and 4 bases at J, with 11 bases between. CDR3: CASSLEAGLYEQYF. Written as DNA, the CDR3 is TGTGCCAGCAGCTTAGAGGCGGGGTTATACGAGCAGTACTTC.

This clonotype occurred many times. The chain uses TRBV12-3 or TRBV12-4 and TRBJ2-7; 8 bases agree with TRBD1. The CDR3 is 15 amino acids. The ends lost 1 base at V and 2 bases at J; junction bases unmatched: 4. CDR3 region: CASSLVGTGTYEQYF. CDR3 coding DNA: TGTGCCAGCAGTTTAGTAGGGACAGGAACCTACGAGCAGTACTTC.

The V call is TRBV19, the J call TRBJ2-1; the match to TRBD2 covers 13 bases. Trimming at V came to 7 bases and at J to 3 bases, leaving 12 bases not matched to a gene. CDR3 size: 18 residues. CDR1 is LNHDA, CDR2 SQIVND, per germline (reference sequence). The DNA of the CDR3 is TGTGCCAGTAACGCCGGACTAGCGGGAGACCTTTTCTACAATGAGCAGTTCTTC. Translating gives CASNAGLAGDLFYNEQFF.

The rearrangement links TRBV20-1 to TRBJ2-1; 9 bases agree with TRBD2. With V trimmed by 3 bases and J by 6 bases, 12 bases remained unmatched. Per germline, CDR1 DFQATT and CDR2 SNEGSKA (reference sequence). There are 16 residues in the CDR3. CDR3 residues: CSASIYSGTSSNEQFF. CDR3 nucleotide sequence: TGCAGTGCTAGCATTTACTCCGGGACTAGCAGCAATGAGCAGTTCTTC.

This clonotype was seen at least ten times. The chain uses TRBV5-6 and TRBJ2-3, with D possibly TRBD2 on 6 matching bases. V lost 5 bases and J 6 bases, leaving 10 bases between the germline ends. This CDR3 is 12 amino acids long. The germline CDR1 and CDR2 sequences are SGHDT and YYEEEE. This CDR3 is CASRRGTDTQYF. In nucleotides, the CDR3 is TGTGCCAGCAGGCGGGGAACCGATACGCAGTATTTT.

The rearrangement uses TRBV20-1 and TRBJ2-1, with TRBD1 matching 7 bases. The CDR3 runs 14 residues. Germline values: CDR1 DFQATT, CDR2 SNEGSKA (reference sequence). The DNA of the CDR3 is TGCAATCCGAACGGGGACAGACTTAACAATGAGCAGTTCTTC. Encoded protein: CNPNGDRLNNEQFF.

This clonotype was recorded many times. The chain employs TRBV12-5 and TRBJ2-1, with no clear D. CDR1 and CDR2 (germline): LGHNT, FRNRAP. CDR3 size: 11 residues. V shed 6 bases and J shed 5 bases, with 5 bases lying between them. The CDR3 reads CASGVNNEQFF. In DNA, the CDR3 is TGTGCTAGTGGGGTTAACAATGAGCAGTTCTTC. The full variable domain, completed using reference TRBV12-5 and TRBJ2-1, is DARVTQTPRHKVTEMGQEVTMRCQPILGHNTVFWYRQTMMQGLELLAYFRNRAPLDDSGMPKDRFSAEMPDATLATLKIQPSEPRDSAVYFCASGVNNEQFFGPGTRLTVL.

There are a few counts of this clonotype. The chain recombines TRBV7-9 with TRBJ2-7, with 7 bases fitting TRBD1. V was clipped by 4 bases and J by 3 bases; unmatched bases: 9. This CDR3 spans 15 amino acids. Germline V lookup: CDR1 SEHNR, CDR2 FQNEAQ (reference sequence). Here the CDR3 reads CASSSRSTGDYEQYF. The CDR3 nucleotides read TGTGCCAGCAGCTCCCGATCAACAGGGGACTACGAGCAGTACTTC.

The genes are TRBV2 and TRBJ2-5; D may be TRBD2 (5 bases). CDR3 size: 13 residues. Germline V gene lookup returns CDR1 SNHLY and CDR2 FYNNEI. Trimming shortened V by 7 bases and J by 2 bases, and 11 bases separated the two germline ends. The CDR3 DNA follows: TGTGCCAGCACCAACGGGATTCAAGAGACCCAGTACTTC. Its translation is CASTNGIQETQYF.

The CDR3 reads CASSLVGTGLYEQYF. The CDR3 DNA sequence: TGTGCCAGCAGCTTAGTAGGGACAGGGCTCTACGAGCAGTACTTC. The chain employs TRBV11-3 and TRBJ2-7; 9 positions match TRBD1. There are 15 residues in the CDR3. The trim removed 1 base at V and 3 bases at J, leaving 4 bases unmatched. Germline values: CDR1 SGHNT, CDR2 YENEEA.

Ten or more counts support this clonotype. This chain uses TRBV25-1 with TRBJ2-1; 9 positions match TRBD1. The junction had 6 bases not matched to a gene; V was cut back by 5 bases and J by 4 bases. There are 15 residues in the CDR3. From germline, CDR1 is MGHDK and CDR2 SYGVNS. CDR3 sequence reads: CASSNGQGIYNEQFF. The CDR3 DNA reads TGTGCCAGCAGTAACGGACAGGGGATATACAATGAGCAGTTCTTC.

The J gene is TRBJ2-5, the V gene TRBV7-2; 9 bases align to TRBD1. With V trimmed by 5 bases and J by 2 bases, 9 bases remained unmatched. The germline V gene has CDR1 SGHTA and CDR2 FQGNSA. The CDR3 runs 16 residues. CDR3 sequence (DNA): TGTGCCAGCAGCCGCACCGGGACAGGGTCTCAAGAGACCCAGTACTTC. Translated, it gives CASSRTGTGSQETQYF.

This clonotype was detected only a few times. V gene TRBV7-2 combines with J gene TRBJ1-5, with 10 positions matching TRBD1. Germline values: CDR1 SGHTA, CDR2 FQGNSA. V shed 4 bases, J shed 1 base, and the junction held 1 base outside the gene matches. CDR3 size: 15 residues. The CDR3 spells CASSWDRGSNQPQHF. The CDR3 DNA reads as TGTGCCAGCAGCTGGGACAGGGGAAGCAATCAGCCCCAGCATTTT.